This TCR beta chain originates from a study of blood T cell repertoires in COVID-19. As for the study in general: The United States, Italy and Spain supplied acute and convalescent COVID-19 samples. PBMCs, B-cell-depleted T cells, or T cells provided the cDNA or gDNA that made up the material.

CDR3 length: 17 residues. Trimming removed 2 bases from V and 0 bases from J; junction bases left unmatched: 3. From germline, CDR1 is MNHNS and CDR2 SASEGT. Original processing methods: Estimates of nucleated cell counts were drawn from the amplification of reference gene primers. The data were produced by immunoSEQ multiplex PCR, yet TCRdb's version contains in-frame clones alone and is incomplete. That table supplies the V and J calls and clone size; D and trimming were determined from the DNA. The sample has about 200,000 clones, 81% seen once. The rearrangement uses TRBV6-1 and TRBJ2-6; 8 bases are a match to TRBD1. Sequenced material: peripheral blood. The receptor was derived from a woman of 80 years or more with acute or convalescent COVID-19. CDR3 nucleotides: TGTGCCAGCAGTGAACTGGACAGGGCCTCTGGGGCCAACGTCCTGACTTTC. Encoded protein: CASSELDRASGANVLTF.